This T cell receptor beta chain was sequenced in a study of long-term antiretroviral therapy in people with HIV. The immunoSEQ assay was v3.0, run at survey level. TCRdb keeps only in-frame clones here, not all; method: immunoSEQ multiplex PCR. The sample holds around 38,000 clones, 94% seen once. J was trimmed by 10 bases and V by 5 bases; bases with no gene match: 10. Germline loops: CDR1 MNHNS, CDR2 SASEGT. CDR3 length: 15 amino acids. Points from the study as a whole: On ART adherence, viral resistance or therapy changes, no data were available.

In the case of this clone: Its specificity is not known.

The receptor comes from a man aged 30 to 39 with HIV. The rearrangement joins TRBV6-1 to TRBJ1-6, with 8 bases matching TRBD1. Source: unsorted PBMCs, taken roughly 9.4 years after starting antiretroviral therapy. The CDR3, as DNA: TGTGCCAGCAGTCCCAGACAGGGGAGGGAGTCACCCCTCCACTTT. Amino acids: CASSPRQGRESPLHF.